The rows below give T cell receptor beta chains drawn from one sample of a study of OX40 agonist ivuxolimab in advanced cancers. Assay: immunoSEQ multiplex PCR; the TCRdb copy retains only in-frame clones and omits some. This table has 20,000 to 25,000 clones, around 76% appearing once. The sequences come from CD4+ or CD8+ T cells sorted from blood, collected in a trial of the OX40 agonist ivuxolimab. The receptor source for this set is an adult with an advanced solid tumor such as melanoma, head and neck, liver or kidney cancer. Each CDR3 is given with its conserved first and last residue. Fields, in order: CDR3 protein, clone size, J gene, V gene. Some rows mark clone size as missing; the rest say once, few, many or name a class of expanded clone.

CASSLAGQAGPKYF,-,TRBJ2-7,TRBV4-2
CASRQEGLAGYLETQYF,-,TRBJ2-5,TRBV11-2
CASSYKGTETYEQYF,few,TRBJ2-7,TRBV6-5
CASGLQHLSYEQYF,-,TRBJ2-7,TRBV11-1
CSVERADTYEQYF,-,TRBJ2-7,TRBV29-1
CAWSEPNRRSSGNTIYF,few,TRBJ1-3,TRBV30
CASSYSNRREEYF,-,TRBJ2-7,TRBV6-5
CASSPGGISYEQYF,-,TRBJ2-7,TRBV5-4
CANVARGRNTEAFF,-,TRBJ1-1,TRBV6-1
CASSLLGGGSVEQYF,-,TRBJ2-7,TRBV11-3
CASKNRGRGYGYTF,-,TRBJ1-2,TRBV6-5